This T cell receptor (beta chain) was recovered during a study of cytomegalovirus exposure and HLA in healthy donors. Points from the study as a whole: Some public TCRs appeared in many individuals, while most sequences were rare. Altogether, 150 to 200 TCR beta chains were recorded as cytomegalovirus-associated.

The V gene end was trimmed by 7 bases and the J gene end by 6 bases; junction bases not matched to a gene: 7. CDR3 length: 13 residues. CDR1 is MNHEY, CDR2 SVGAGI, per germline. Clones were sequenced by immunoSEQ multiplex PCR, and TCRdb holds only the in-frame ones, with some missing. The profile shows 150,000 to 200,000 clones, roughly 86% of them singletons. With respect to this clone: Its cognate antigen is unknown.

This chain connects TRBV6-5 to TRBJ2-3; 7 bases match TRBD1. The sample consisted of PBMCs. The TCR sequence derives from a man aged 30-40 years in good health and CMV-seropositive. The CDR3 protein is CASKVTGVDTQYF. CDR3 bases: TGTGCCAGCAAAGTCACAGGGGTGGATACGCAGTATTTT.